The entry below gives a single TCR beta chain sequence along with its context. Its target is unknown. This sample stems from a study of T cell responses to AZD1222 COVID-19 vaccine. Points from the study as a whole: Donors, mostly white British, included more females; clonal diversity was possibly underestimated.

Data came from immunoSEQ multiplex PCR; TCRdb stores just in-frame clones and leaves some out. The table includes roughly 170,000 clones, roughly 87% detected once. Trimming took off 0 bases at V and 2 bases at J, with 13 bases between the two ends. CDR3 size: 16 residues. CDR1 is MGHRA and CDR2 is YSYEKL in the germline V gene. This clonotype was sampled from an adult in good health. The genes are TRBV4-1 and TRBJ1-2, with D perhaps TRBD1 (5 bases). The sample in question was peripheral blood, obtained on day 0 of AZD1222 vaccination. The CDR3 sequence: CASSQDFRGPNYGYTF. As DNA, the CDR3 is TGCGCCAGCAGCCAAGATTTTCGGGGACCCAACTATGGCTACACCTTC.